Below are 31 T cell receptor beta chains sequenced from a single sample in a study of T-cell reconstitution after alpha-beta-depleted transplantation in children. For TCRbeta, the library was prepared with unique molecular identifiers. TCRdb re-called the PCR reads through MiXCR, storing one row per CDR3 protein. There are a few hundred thousand distinct CDR3 sequences in the sample; 11% occur only once, and 20% to 30% lies in the top ten. The sequencing here drew on peripheral blood, taken 180 days after TCRalphabeta/CD19-depleted stem cell transplant. The receptors were gathered from a male patient aged 2-15 years who had a stem cell transplant for chronic granulomatous disease, so the T cells may come from the graft donor.

The rearrangement joins TRBV5-1 to TRBJ2-7, with 11 bases lining up with TRBD1. The J segment lost 0 bases and the V segment lost 2 bases, leaving 7 bases of the junction unmatched. Germline lookup yields CDR1 SGHRS and CDR2 YFSETQ. CDR3 length: 17 residues. The CDR3 is CASSFTTGTGGSYEQYF. The CDR3 DNA is TGCGCCAGCAGCTTCACAACCGGGACAGGGGGCTCCTACGAGCAGTACTTC.

This clonotype has a count of ten or more. V usage is TRBV12-3 or TRBV12-4 and J usage is TRBJ1-1, with TRBD1 matching 7 bases. CDR3 length equals 17 residues. J lost 0 bases, V lost 2 bases, and 9 bases had no gene match. Here the CDR3 DNA reads TGTGCCAGCAGTTTATTTTGGCCCGGGACAGTGAACACTGAAGCTTTCTTT. This codes for CASSLFWPGTVNTEAFF.

The gene calls are TRBV10-3 and TRBJ2-1, with D perhaps matching TRBD2 (5 bases). The CDR3 has 14 residues. CDR1 ENHRY and CDR2 SYGVKD come from the germline V gene. Between the trimmed V and J ends, which lost 6 bases and 5 bases, there was a span of 14 bases. The CDR3 bases are TGTGCCATCAGATCTGGTGGAGGTGACAATGAGCAGTTCTTC. It translates to CAIRSGGGDNEQFF.

Notes on this clonotype: A much bigger clone sits one base away, suggesting this may be a read error. The rearrangement uses TRBV20-1 and TRBJ2-1; D is possibly TRBD1 or TRBD2 (6 bases each). This CDR3 has 17 amino acids. CDR1 is DFQATT, CDR2 SNEGSKA, per germline (reference sequence). V lost 6 bases and J 4 bases, leaving 25 bases between the germline ends. CDR3 sequence reads: CSANRERGARVYNEQFF. The CDR3 nucleotides read TGCAGTGCCAACCGCGAGAGGGGGGCCAGGGTATACAATGAGCAGTTCTTC.

The V gene is TRBV12-3 or TRBV12-4, the J gene TRBJ1-6; no firm D call. The V and J ends lost 5 bases and 6 bases respectively, with 11 bases between them. The CDR3 is 14 amino acids. The CDR3 loop is CASSPPGANSPLHF. The CDR3 nucleotides are TGTGCCAGCAGTCCCCCAGGTGCTAATTCACCCCTCCACTTT.

This clonotype was observed at least ten times. In DNA, the CDR3 is TGTGCCAGCAGCTTATCCGGGGGGCTCCAAGAGACCCAGTACTTC. As protein: CASSLSGGLQETQYF. The J gene is TRBJ2-5, the V gene TRBV7-6, with D tentatively TRBD2 (7 bases). Trimming took 2 bases from V and 1 from J, leaving 11 bases between them. Per the germline V gene, CDR1 is SGHVS and CDR2 is FNYEAQ. The CDR3 totals 15 residues. The whole variable domain, filled in from reference TRBV7-6 and TRBJ2-5, reads GAGVSQSPRYKVTKRGQDVALRCDPISGHVSLYWYRQALGQGPEFLTYFNYEAQQDKSGLPNDRFSAERPEGSISTLTIQRTEQRDSAMYRCASSLSGGLQETQYFGPGTRLLVL.

Ten or more counts support this clonotype. V usage is TRBV28 and J usage is TRBJ2-3; 11 nucleotides match TRBD2. This CDR3 is built from 16 residues. Germline V gene data show CDR1 as MDHEN and CDR2 as SYDVKM. V was pared by 6 bases and J by 6 bases, with 11 bases of the junction left unmatched. CDR3 sequence reads: CASRRSSGGAFDTQYF. The CDR3, as DNA: TGTGCCAGCAGAAGAAGTAGCGGGGGGGCATTCGATACGCAGTATTTT.

This clonotype was found many times. CDR3 amino acids: CSVATLSSYEQYF. The DNA of the CDR3 is TGCAGCGTTGCCACTCTTAGCTCCTACGAGCAGTACTTC. The chain has TRBV29-1 and TRBJ2-7; D not resolved. Germline V CDR1 and CDR2: SQVTM, ANQGSEA. V was pared by 4 bases and J by 0 bases, with 10 bases between. The CDR3 has 13 residues.

This clonotype was observed many times. The chain joins TRBV11-2 to TRBJ2-7; TRBD2 matches at 10 bases. In germline, CDR1 is SGHAT, CDR2 FQNNGV. The CDR3 length is 13 residues. V lost 6 bases, J lost 7 bases, and 6 bases stayed unmatched. Here the CDR3 reads CASSRVTSGEQYF. In DNA form, the CDR3 reads TGTGCCAGCAGTCGGGTGACTAGCGGGGAGCAGTACTTC.

This clonotype was seen many times. The chain carries TRBV12-3 or TRBV12-4 and TRBJ2-1; TRBD2 aligns across 9 bases. V trimming: 4 bases; J trimming: 6 bases; junction bases outside the gene matches: 7. The CDR3 extends over 15 amino acids. CDR3 sequence: CASSSGTSWGNEQFF. The CDR3 DNA reads as TGTGCCAGCAGTTCCGGGACTAGCTGGGGCAATGAGCAGTTCTTC.

This clonotype was found many times. V and J are TRBV2 and TRBJ2-3; D gene unclear. This CDR3 comprises 11 residues. V shed 7 bases and J shed 10 bases, with 12 bases lying between them. The V gene's germline CDR1 is SNHLY and CDR2 FYNNEI. The CDR3 DNA reads as TGTGCCAGCAAGAATATCGGCGCGCAGTATTTT. Translated: CASKNIGAQYF. Filled out from reference TRBV2 and TRBJ2-3, the complete variable domain reads EPEVTQTPSHQVTQMGQEVILRCVPISNHLYFYWYRQILGQKVEFLVSFYNNEISEKSEIFDDQFSVERPDGSNFTLKIRSTKLEDSAMYFCASKNIGAQYFGPGTRLTVL.

This clonotype was seen ten or more times. The chain links TRBV29-1 to TRBJ2-7; TRBD1 matches 8 bases. Germline V CDR1 and CDR2: SQVTM, ANQGSEA. The CDR3 consists of 13 residues. The trim removed 7 bases at V and 6 bases at J, leaving 11 bases unmatched. CDR3 in amino acids: CSANTGGWGEQYF. In DNA form, the CDR3 reads TGCAGCGCTAATACAGGGGGATGGGGCGAGCAGTACTTC.

This clonotype was counted at least ten times. The rearrangement links TRBV5-4 to TRBJ1-3; tentatively, D is TRBD1 (5 bases). With 3 bases removed from V and 1 base from J, the gap between germline ends came to 8 bases. Germline V gene sequence: CDR1 SGHNT, CDR2 YYREEE (reference sequence). The CDR3 runs to 14 residues. CDR3 residues: CASSSGGSGNTIYF. In DNA form, the CDR3 reads TGTGCCAGCAGCTCCGGGGGTTCTGGAAACACCATATATTTT.

This clonotype was seen many times. This chain connects TRBV6-1 to TRBJ1-6, with TRBD1 matching 8 bases. The CDR3 has 14 amino acids. The V gene's germline CDR1 is MNHNS and CDR2 SASEGT. Trimming at V came to 6 bases and at J to 7 bases, leaving 5 bases not matched to a gene. The CDR3 DNA sequence: TGTGCCAGCAGGGACAGGGTACGGAATTCACCCCTCCACTTT. Translated: CASRDRVRNSPLHF.

Notes on this clonotype: The junction shows a germline mismatch at one end, possibly a read error. The chain is built from TRBV7-9 and TRBJ2-3, with D perhaps given as TRBD1 or TRBD2 (5 bases each). The CDR3 contains 15 residues. CDR1 is SEHNR, CDR2 FQNEAQ, per germline (reference sequence). For the CDR3, the DNA is TGTACCAGCAGCTTATTGGTGGGGGAGACAGACACGCAGTTTTTT. Translated: CTSSLLVGETDTQFF.

This clonotype turned up a few times. This chain uses TRBV18 with TRBJ1-2; D gene ambiguous. The CDR3 covers 13 residues. V gave up 2 bases and J gave up 1 base, with 5 bases separating them. Germline V gene sequence: CDR1 KGHSH, CDR2 LQKENI. The CDR3, as DNA: TGTGCCAGCTCACCAGTCCTTAACTATGGCTACACCTTC. As protein: CASSPVLNYGYTF.

In this sample, this clonotype turned up many times. The chain employs TRBV5-1 and TRBJ2-2; 7 bases line up with TRBD2. Germline CDR1 SGHRS, CDR2 YFSETQ. Trimming took 2 bases from V and 1 from J; bases not matched to a gene: 2. This CDR3 spans 15 amino acids. The CDR3: CASSLAGMNTGELFF. The CDR3 nucleotides are TGCGCCAGCAGCTTAGCGGGGATGAACACCGGGGAGCTGTTTTTT.

The chain uses TRBV12-3 or TRBV12-4 and TRBJ2-1; TRBD1 matches at 9 bases. The V gene end was trimmed by 5 bases and the J gene end by 12 bases; junction bases not matched to a gene: 11. The CDR3 has 14 amino acids. In nucleotides, the CDR3 is TGTGCCAGCAGTGTACAGGGGACAGGGCGAAGGCAGTTCTTC. This sequence encodes CASSVQGTGRRQFF.

This clonotype was picked up many times. V usage is TRBV18 and J usage is TRBJ2-1; possibly TRBD1 or TRBD2 for D (5 bases each). Per germline, CDR1 KGHSH and CDR2 LQKENI. The CDR3 has 16 residues. Trimming left V 3 bases short and J 6 bases short, with 18 bases between. The CDR3 nucleotides are TGTGCCAGCTCACCTCGGAGTGGGACCGCTGTCAATGAGCAGTTCTTC. It specifies CASSPRSGTAVNEQFF.

This clonotype was detected many times. The V call is TRBV27, the J call TRBJ1-1; D is uncertain. The germline V gene has CDR1 MNHEY and CDR2 SMNVEV (reference sequence). V lost 6 bases and J lost 11, with 19 bases in between. The CDR3 totals 13 residues. CDR3 loop: CASSRTGNPYAFF. The CDR3 DNA reads TGTGCCAGCAGCCGGACCGGGAACCCGTATGCTTTCTTT.

Ten or more counts support this clonotype. J is TRBJ2-1 and V is TRBV5-1; D possibly corresponds to TRBD1 (6 bases). V was shortened by 4 bases and J by 2 bases, with 13 bases between the two germline ends. CDR1 and CDR2 (germline): SGHRS, YFSETQ. The CDR3 is 15 amino acids. Here the CDR3 reads CASSPWAGAYNEQFF. The CDR3 DNA is TGCGCCAGCAGCCCCTGGGCAGGGGCCTACAATGAGCAGTTCTTC.

This clonotype was counted ten times or more. This sequence joins TRBV19 and TRBJ2-1, with 12 bases matching TRBD2. Germline CDR1 and CDR2: LNHDA and SQIVND (reference sequence). The CDR3 spans 16 residues. Trimming removed 6 bases from V and 5 bases from J; junction bases left unmatched: 8. The CDR3 protein is CASRETSGRFHNEQFF. The CDR3 nucleotides read TGTGCCAGTAGGGAAACTAGCGGGAGGTTTCACAATGAGCAGTTCTTC.

This clonotype came up many times. The V call is TRBV20-1, the J call TRBJ2-3; D uncertain. The CDR3 contains 13 residues. The germline V and J ends were trimmed by 3 bases and 7 bases, with 14 bases remaining between them. Germline values: CDR1 DFQATT, CDR2 SNEGSKA (reference sequence). The chain's CDR3 is CSASIIAGHTQYF. The CDR3, as DNA: TGCAGTGCTAGTATTATCGCTGGCCATACGCAGTATTTT.

This clonotype was counted only a few times. The chain couples TRBV28 to TRBJ2-1; TRBD2 matches 9 bases. Germline CDR1 MDHEN, CDR2 SYDVKM. J was trimmed by 5 bases and V by 3 bases; bases with no gene match: 5. This CDR3 is built from 15 residues. For the CDR3, the DNA is TGTGCCAGCAGTTTCCCACTAGCGGGTAACAATGAGCAGTTCTTC. Protein sequence: CASSFPLAGNNEQFF.

The chain carries TRBV19 and TRBJ1-5, with D unresolved. CDR1 and CDR2 (germline): LNHDA, SQIVND (reference sequence). V was pared by 0 bases and J by 4 bases, with 4 bases between. The CDR3 loop spans 13 amino acids. The CDR3, as DNA: TGTGCCAGTAGTATAGAGGCAAATCAGCCCCAGCATTTT. Protein: CASSIEANQPQHF.

Comment on this clonotype: A much larger clonotype is one base distant, so this may be a read error. No conserved phenylalanine or tryptophan is present at the end of the CDR3, so a read error is the likely explanation. The chain has TRBV20-1 and TRBJ2-2, with TRBD2 identical over 11 bases. CDR1 and CDR2 from the germline V gene are DFQATT and SNEGSKA (reference sequence). The CDR3 spans 16 residues. Trimming cost V 5 bases and J 5 bases; bases outside gene matches: 10. CDR3 sequence (DNA): TGCAGTGCTCCTGCTCGTCTAGCGGGGGGTACCGGGGAGCTGTTTTCT. This translates into CSAPARLAGGTGELFS.

This clonotype has at least ten counts. The chain couples TRBV7-6 to TRBJ2-7, with D perhaps matching TRBD1 or TRBD2 (5 bases each). The CDR3 contains 15 residues. Per the germline V gene, CDR1 is SGHVS and CDR2 is FNYEAQ. V lost 1 base and J lost 0, with 10 bases in between. CDR3 DNA sequence: TGTGCCAGCAGCTTAGTTAGCGACAGCTCCTACGAGCAGTACTTC. The encoded protein is CASSLVSDSSYEQYF.

There are many counts of this clonotype. The chain couples TRBV12-3 or TRBV12-4 to TRBJ2-7; TRBD2 matches 8 bases. This CDR3 comprises 13 residues. Losses at the gene ends were 6 bases for V and 6 bases for J; bases not matched to a gene: 7. This CDR3 reads CASRPPGLGEQYF. Written as DNA, the CDR3 is TGTGCCAGCAGACCCCCGGGACTAGGCGAGCAGTACTTC.

Concerning this clonotype itself: Being one base from a much bigger clone, this may be a read error. Given the absence of the conserved phenylalanine or tryptophan at the CDR3 end, a read error is likely. The chain carries TRBV7-3 and TRBJ2-1; the match to TRBD1 covers 9 bases. V dropped 4 bases and J dropped 8; count of bases not matched to a gene: 9. CDR1 is SGHTA and CDR2 is FQGTGA in the germline V gene. This CDR3 contains 15 residues. This CDR3 is CASSSTGQGRDEQFY. The CDR3 DNA reads TGTGCCAGCAGCTCCACTGGACAGGGGAGGGATGAGCAGTTCTAC.

This clonotype was seen repeatedly, ten times or more. V and J are TRBV11-3 and TRBJ2-3; D may be TRBD2 (6 bases). CDR1 is SGHNT, CDR2 YENEEA, per germline. The CDR3 runs 14 residues. Trimming stripped 1 base from V and 9 bases from J, with 14 bases between. The CDR3 is CASSLVSGGDTQYF. The DNA for the CDR3 is TGTGCCAGCAGCTTAGTAAGTGGCGGGGACACGCAGTATTTT.

Ten or more counts support this clonotype. The chain combines TRBV7-8 with TRBJ2-7; D not certain. The germline V gene has CDR1 SGHVS and CDR2 FQNEAQ. Trimming removed 5 bases at V and 5 bases at J, with 19 bases between. The CDR3 runs to 15 residues. CDR3 residues: CASSPRSLYRDEQYF. The CDR3 DNA reads TGTGCCAGCAGCCCCAGATCCTTATACCGTGACGAGCAGTACTTC. The variable domain in full, completed from reference TRBV7-8 and TRBJ2-7, reads GAGVSQSPRYKVAKRGQDVALRCDPISGHVSLFWYQQALGQGPEFLTYFQNEAQLDKSGLPSDRFFAERPEGSVSTLKIQRTQQEDSAVYLCASSPRSLYRDEQYFGPGTRLTVT.